The source of this T cell receptor beta chain is a study of CD8+ T cells in alopecia areata. Study-level information: Treated patients were dosed with oral tofacitinib, taking 5 to 10 mg twice daily.

Study-wide results and limits: Compared with normal scalp, lesional scalp had higher clonality and more expanded CD8+ clones.

With respect to this clone: Antigen specificity is unknown.

Sorted out of PBMCs were CD4+ T cells and CD8+ T cells. V lost 5 bases, J lost 6 bases, and 7 bases stayed unmatched. The CDR3 spans 14 residues. Germline lookup yields CDR1 LNHDA and CDR2 SQIVND (reference sequence). As the sequencing template, cDNA was produced by extracting RNA and reverse transcribing it. Generated by immunoSEQ multiplex PCR, the TCRdb table keeps only in-frame clones and is missing some. The profile covers 150,000 to 200,000 clones, with over 50% appearing a single time and roughly 14% taken by the ten largest. Sequenced here: CD4+ T cells sorted from blood, sampled at week 0. This clonotype originated in a human donor with alopecia areata. The rearrangement uses TRBV19 and TRBJ2-7; 10 bases match TRBD1. Written as DNA, the CDR3 is TGTGCCAGTAGTCCCGGGACAGGGGAAATCGAGCAGTACTTC. Encoded protein: CASSPGTGEIEQYF.